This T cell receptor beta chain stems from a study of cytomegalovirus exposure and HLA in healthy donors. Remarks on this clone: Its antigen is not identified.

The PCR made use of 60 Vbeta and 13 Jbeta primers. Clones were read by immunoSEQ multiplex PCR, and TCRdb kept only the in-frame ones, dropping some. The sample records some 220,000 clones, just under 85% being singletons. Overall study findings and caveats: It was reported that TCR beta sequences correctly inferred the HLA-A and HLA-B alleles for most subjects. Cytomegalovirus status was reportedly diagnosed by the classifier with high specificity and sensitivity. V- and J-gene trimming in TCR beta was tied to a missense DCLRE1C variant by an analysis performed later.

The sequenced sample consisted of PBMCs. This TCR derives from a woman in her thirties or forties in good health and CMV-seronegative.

The CDR3 DNA is TGTGCCAGCAGCTTCGTTGGACAGCGCTACGAGCAGTACTTC. This codes for CASSFVGQRYEQYF. This chain uses TRBV11-2 with TRBJ2-7; the D gene is possibly TRBD1 (6 bases). Trimming removed 3 bases from V and 3 bases from J, with 12 bases in between. From germline, CDR1 is SGHAT and CDR2 FQNNGV. The CDR3 totals 14 residues.